What follows are 7 T cell receptor beta chains derived from one specimen sequenced in a study of blood T cell repertoires in COVID-19 (dated by TCRdb to the early 2020s). Library preparation employed the immunoSEQ multiplex PCR assay. TCRdb holds this immuneACCESS table with in-frame rearrangements only. Some clones are missing; in checked studies, unresolved V genes explain under half, and the rest has no known cause. The sample table lists more than 200,000 clones, less than 90% of them with a count of one. Of the sample, 4% to 5% falls within the top ten clones. Sequencing was carried out using peripheral blood. The receptors stem from a man aged 55 to 70 with acute or convalescent COVID-19.

This clone is a singleton in its sample. The chain employs TRBV29-1 and TRBJ1-2, with 8 bases identical to TRBD1. CDR3 size: 13 residues. The V and J ends lost 6 bases and 0 bases, in that order; junction bases with no gene match: 3. Germline V gene sequence: CDR1 SQVTM, CDR2 ANQGSEA. The CDR3 is CSVVGQANYGYTF. In DNA form, the CDR3 reads TGCAGCGTGGTGGGACAGGCTAACTATGGCTACACCTTC. The full variable domain, its missing parts supplied by reference TRBV29-1 and TRBJ1-2, is SAVISQKPSRDICQRGTSLTIQCQVDSQVTMMFWYRQQPGQSLTLIATANQGSEATYESGFVIDKFPISRPNLTFSTLTVSNMSPEDSSIYLCSVVGQANYGYTFGSGTRLTVV.

V gene TRBV7-6 combines with J gene TRBJ2-1; tentative D call: TRBD2 (5 bases). Germline V CDR1 and CDR2: SGHVS, FNYEAQ. V was shortened by 9 bases and J by 6 bases, with 15 bases between the two germline ends. This CDR3 is 13 amino acids long. CDR3 region: CASAGGRVNEQFF. In DNA form, the CDR3 reads TGTGCCAGTGCAGGAGGACGTGTCAATGAGCAGTTCTTC.

A few counts support this clone. DNA of the CDR3: TGCGCCAGCAGCTTGGAGGGACAGCTATTACACTATGGCTACACCTTC. Protein: CASSLEGQLLHYGYTF. This chain joins TRBV5-1 and TRBJ1-2; 7 nucleotides match TRBD1. Germline assignment: CDR1 SGHRS and CDR2 YFSETQ. J lost 3 bases, V lost 0 bases, and 8 bases had no gene match. The CDR3 extends over 16 amino acids.

The J gene is TRBJ1-2, the V gene TRBV15, with D unclear. Per germline, CDR1 LNHNV and CDR2 YYDKDF (reference sequence). V dropped 4 bases and J dropped 0 bases, with 15 bases sitting between them. This CDR3 region has 16 residues. The CDR3 loop is CATSIGGDLANYGYTF. The CDR3 coding sequence is TGTGCCACCAGCATTGGCGGGGATCTAGCTAACTATGGCTACACCTTC.

The CDR3 spells CASMVEQGSGNTIYF. CDR3 in DNA: TGTGCCAGCATGGTAGAACAGGGGTCTGGAAACACCATATATTTT. The chain recombines TRBV6-5 with TRBJ1-3; 7 bases fit TRBD1. From germline, CDR1 is MNHEY and CDR2 SVGAGI. The length of the CDR3 is 15 residues. V shed 7 bases and J 1 base; nucleotides not matched to a gene: 7.

Details on this clone: A junction boundary mismatches the germline segment, possibly from a read error. In nucleotides, the CDR3 is TGTGCTAGCAGCTCCGGGACAGGGGGTACGGGCGAGCAGTACTTC. Translated, it gives CASSSGTGGTGEQYF. This chain connects TRBV7-7 to TRBJ2-7; 11 bases map to TRBD1. The CDR3 runs 15 residues. Germline loops: CDR1 SSHAT, CDR2 FNYEAQ (reference sequence).

This chain connects TRBV7-3 to TRBJ2-7, with a weak D call TRBD1 (6 bases). Germline CDR1 is SGHTA and CDR2 is FQGTGA. The CDR3 length is 16 residues. Trimming removed 1 base at V and 2 bases at J, with 15 bases between. The CDR3 region has the DNA TGTGCCAGCAGCTTAAATCCCAGGGGTGGAACCTACGAGCAGTACTTC. Translated: CASSLNPRGGTYEQYF.